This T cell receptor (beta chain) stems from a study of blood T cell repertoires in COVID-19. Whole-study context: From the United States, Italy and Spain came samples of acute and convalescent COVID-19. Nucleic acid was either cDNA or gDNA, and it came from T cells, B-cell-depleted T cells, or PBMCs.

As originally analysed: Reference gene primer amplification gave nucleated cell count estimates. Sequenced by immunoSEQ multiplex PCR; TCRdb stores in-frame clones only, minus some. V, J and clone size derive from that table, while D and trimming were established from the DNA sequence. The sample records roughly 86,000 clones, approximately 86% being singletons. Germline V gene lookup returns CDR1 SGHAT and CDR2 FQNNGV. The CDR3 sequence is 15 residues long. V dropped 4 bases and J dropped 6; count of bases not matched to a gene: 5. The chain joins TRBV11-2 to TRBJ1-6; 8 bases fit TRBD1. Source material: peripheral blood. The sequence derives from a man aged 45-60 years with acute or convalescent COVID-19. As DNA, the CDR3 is TGTGCCAGCAGCTCTCGGACAGGGTCTAATTCACCCCTCCACTTT. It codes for CASSSRTGSNSPLHF.